These 17 T cell receptor beta chains were all obtained from the same sample, sequenced in a study of blood T cell repertoires in COVID-19 (TCRdb year 2020). Libraries came from the immunoSEQ multiplex PCR assay. The source is immuneACCESS, and TCRdb retained only in-frame sequences with V and J called. Part of the clones is not carried over; for the studies checked, unresolved V genes explain less than half of this, and the remainder is unexplained. The sample contains 100,000 to 150,000 clones, 70% to 90% of them found a single time. About 2.5% of the sample is in the top ten clones. Sequenced material: PBMCs or T cells enriched from blood (not recorded which). The receptors derive from a woman aged 50 to 60 who had recovered from COVID-19.

The gene calls are TRBV19 and TRBJ1-1; weak D call: TRBD1 (5 bases). Germline assignment: CDR1 LNHDA and CDR2 SQIVND (reference sequence). The CDR3 is 14 residues long. The V gene lost 3 bases and the J gene lost 3 bases, with 11 bases spanning the gap. This CDR3 is CASSIWGGDTEAFF. In nucleotides, the CDR3 is TGTGCCAGTAGTATCTGGGGAGGGGACACTGAAGCTTTCTTT.

The V call is TRBV7-8, the J call TRBJ1-5, with D possibly TRBD1 on 6 matching bases. Germline V gene data show CDR1 as SGHVS and CDR2 as FQNEAQ. CDR3 length equals 16 residues. V lost 3 bases and J 4 bases, leaving 16 bases between the germline ends. CDR3 sequence (DNA): TGTGCCAGCAGCTTCTCCGGGGGGGCCGAAAATCAGCCCCAGCATTTT. It yields the protein CASSFSGGAENQPQHF.

This sequence joins TRBV4-2 and TRBJ2-3; D not certain. Trimming stripped 1 base from V and 3 bases from J, with 8 bases between. The CDR3 contains 14 residues. Germline CDR1 LGHNA, CDR2 YNFKEQ. The CDR3 coding sequence is TGTGCCAGCAGCCAAGTTTTTCAAACAGATACGCAGTATTTT. Encoded protein: CASSQVFQTDTQYF.

The chain carries TRBV5-8 and TRBJ1-4; D possibly corresponds to TRBD1 (5 bases). V was trimmed by 7 bases and J by 5 bases, leaving 18 bases between them. Germline CDR1 is SGHTS and CDR2 is YDEGEE. The length of the CDR3 is 15 residues. In DNA form, the CDR3 reads TGTGCCAGCTGTTCGAATACAGGATTAAATGAAAAACTGTTTTTT. Translating it yields CASCSNTGLNEKLFF.

This sequence joins TRBV3-1 (or the pseudogene TRBV3-2) and TRBJ1-2, with TRBD1 matching over 7 bases. After removal of 5 bases from V and 4 bases from J, the junction contained 7 bases not matched to a gene. Looked up from germline, CDR1 is LGHDT and CDR2 is YNNKEL (reference sequence). This CDR3 comprises 14 residues. The CDR3 spells CASSSRQGSYGYTF. CDR3 nucleotide sequence: TGTGCCAGCAGCTCGCGACAGGGTAGCTATGGCTACACCTTC.

The V and J genes are TRBV7-6 and TRBJ1-1, with D maybe TRBD1 (6 bases). The germline V gene encodes CDR1 SGHVS and CDR2 FNYEAQ. The V and J ends lost 5 bases and 3 bases respectively, with 22 bases between them. This CDR3 has 17 amino acids. This chain's CDR3 is CASSTPAPRGLDTEAFF. In nucleotides, the CDR3 is TGTGCCAGCAGCACCCCGGCCCCCAGGGGTTTGGACACTGAAGCTTTCTTT. Using reference TRBV7-6 and TRBJ1-1 for the parts outside the CDR3, the full variable domain is GAGVSQSPRYKVTKRGQDVALRCDPISGHVSLYWYRQALGQGPEFLTYFNYEAQQDKSGLPNDRFSAERPEGSISTLTIQRTEQRDSAMYRCASSTPAPRGLDTEAFFGQGTRLTVV.

The V and J genes are TRBV7-3 and TRBJ1-1; TRBD1 aligns across 7 bases. The V gene end was trimmed by 5 bases and the J gene end by 7 bases; junction bases not matched to a gene: 13. Per germline, CDR1 SGHTA and CDR2 FQGTGA. The CDR3 loop spans 15 amino acids. The CDR3 here is CASSPRQGSLSEAFF. The CDR3 nucleotides are TGTGCCAGCAGCCCCCGACAGGGCTCGCTAAGTGAAGCTTTCTTT. Combining the CDR3 with reference TRBV7-3 and TRBJ1-1 gives the whole variable domain GAGVSQTPSNKVTEKGKYVELRCDPISGHTALYWYRQSLGQGPEFLIYFQGTGAADDSGLPNDRFFAVRPEGSVSTLKIQRTERGDSAVYLCASSPRQGSLSEAFFGQGTRLTVV.

The rearrangement uses TRBV27 and TRBJ1-5; D ambiguous. This CDR3 is 12 amino acids long. The V gene lost 6 bases and the J gene lost 7 bases, with 10 bases spanning the gap. The germline gives CDR1 MNHEY, CDR2 SMNVEV (reference sequence). The CDR3 bases are TGTGCCAGCAGCCCCGGAGGCCAGCCCCAGCATTTT. Translation: CASSPGGQPQHF.

The chain uses TRBV28 and TRBJ2-7; possible D gene TRBD1, 6 bases. Germline V gene sequence: CDR1 MDHEN, CDR2 SYDVKM. Trimming took 6 bases from V and 1 from J, leaving 16 bases between them. The CDR3 runs 15 residues. The CDR3 here is CASRTTGYESYEQYF. The DNA of the CDR3 is TGTGCCAGCAGAACCACAGGGTACGAGTCCTACGAGCAGTACTTC.

CDR3 nucleotide sequence: TGTGCCAGCAGATTATCAGGGGGCGCGGGCTATGGCTACACCTTC. Protein: CASRLSGGAGYGYTF. The V and J genes are TRBV5-8 and TRBJ1-2, with 8 bases matching TRBD1. This CDR3 comprises 15 residues. Germline V gene data show CDR1 as SGHTS and CDR2 as YDEGEE. Trimming removed 5 bases from V and 4 bases from J; junction bases left unmatched: 10. Looking up the rest from reference TRBV5-8 and TRBJ1-2 gives the full variable domain: EAGVTQSPTHLIKTRGQQATLRCSPISGHTSVYWYQQALGLGLQFLLWYDEGEERNRGNFPPRFSGRQFPNYSSELNVNALELEDSALYLCASRLSGGAGYGYTFGSGTRLTVV.

The genes are TRBV12-3 or TRBV12-4 and TRBJ1-4; D is unclear. The CDR3 spans 12 residues. Trimming cost V 5 bases and J 5 bases, with 6 bases left between them. Written as DNA, the CDR3 is TGTGCCAGCAGTGCGGGAAATGAAAAACTGTTTTTT. It encodes CASSAGNEKLFF.

This chain uses TRBV6-5 with TRBJ2-1; 11 nucleotides align to TRBD2. CDR3 length equals 14 residues. In germline, CDR1 is MNHEY, CDR2 SVGAGI. Unmatched junction bases numbered 8, after V lost 10 bases and J lost 6 bases. The CDR3 reads CATDSGGGFNEQFF. In DNA, the CDR3 is TGTGCCACCGATAGCGGGGGGGGGTTCAATGAGCAGTTCTTC.

The V call is TRBV6-2 or TRBV6-3, the J call TRBJ1-5; tentative D call: TRBD1 (6 bases). This CDR3 has 18 residues. The germline V gene encodes CDR1 MNHEY and CDR2 SVGEGT. Trimming left V 2 bases short and J 1 base short, with 18 bases between. The CDR3 DNA reads TGTGCCAGCAGTTACCAGGGTAGGGACATCGACAGCAATCAGCCCCAGCATTTT. Its translation: CASSYQGRDIDSNQPQHF.

The chain couples TRBV5-1 to TRBJ2-2; D is uncertain. Trimming took 1 base from V and 3 from J, leaving 7 bases between them. Germline CDR1 and CDR2: SGHRS and YFSETQ. The CDR3 is made up of 14 amino acids. The CDR3 DNA follows: TGCGCCAGCAGCTTGAATCAGTACACCGGGGAGCTGTTTTTT. Amino acid sequence: CASSLNQYTGELFF.

The chain carries TRBV27 and TRBJ2-1; TRBD1 is a possible D gene (5 bases). The V end lost 3 bases, the J end lost 4 bases, and 16 bases lay between the germline ends. CDR3 length: 16 residues. Germline values: CDR1 MNHEY, CDR2 SMNVEV (reference sequence). The CDR3 loop reads CASSFLAGDRYNEQFF. The CDR3 nucleotides read TGTGCCAGCAGTTTTCTCGCAGGCGACAGATACAATGAGCAGTTCTTC.

The J gene is TRBJ1-1, the V gene TRBV13, with a weak D call TRBD1 (5 bases). This CDR3 comprises 13 residues. V was clipped by 4 bases and J by 2 bases, with 8 bases between them. Germline V CDR1 and CDR2: PRHDT, FYEKMQ (reference sequence). CDR3 amino acids: CASSWQGNTEAFF. Written as DNA, the CDR3 is TGTGCCAGCAGCTGGCAGGGTAACACTGAAGCTTTCTTT.

V usage is TRBV6-1 and J usage is TRBJ1-3; 7 bases map to TRBD1. J lost 3 bases, V lost 2 bases, and 1 base had no gene match. In germline, CDR1 is MNHNS, CDR2 SASEGT. The CDR3 extends over 14 amino acids. The CDR3 DNA follows: TGTGCCAGCAGTGAATCAGGGGGTGGAAACACCATATATTTT. Its translation is CASSESGGGNTIYF.